These 24 T cell receptor beta chains share one sample of origin, sequenced in a study of blood T cell repertoires in COVID-19. Produced via immunoSEQ multiplex PCR; TCRdb's table is partial and in-frame only. The table has roughly 250,000 clones, around 89% seen once; the top ten hold around 1.3%. Sequencing was carried out using PBMCs or T cells enriched from blood (not recorded which). These receptors all stem from a woman aged 40 to 49 with acute COVID-19.

A few counts support this clone. The V and J genes are TRBV19 and TRBJ2-7; D might be TRBD2 (6 bases). The germline CDR1 and CDR2 sequences are LNHDA and SQIVND (reference sequence). CDR3 length equals 17 residues. The V gene lost 3 bases and the J gene lost 4 bases, with 22 bases spanning the gap. The CDR3, as DNA: TGTGCCAGTAGTATCGGAGGTTTGGGGGGAGATTTGTACGAGCAGTACTTC. Encoded protein: CASSIGGLGGDLYEQYF.

This chain joins TRBV27 and TRBJ2-1; 9 bases are shared with TRBD2. The germline V gene has CDR1 MNHEY and CDR2 SMNVEV (reference sequence). The CDR3 runs 16 residues. V dropped 5 bases and J dropped 2; count of bases not matched to a gene: 7. The CDR3 is CASSIAGTSPYNEQFF. CDR3 bases: TGTGCCAGCAGTATCGCCGGGACTAGCCCCTACAATGAGCAGTTCTTC.

This chain uses TRBV7-9 with TRBJ2-2; 7 bases match TRBD1. Germline assignment: CDR1 SEHNR and CDR2 FQNEAQ (reference sequence). The ends lost 5 bases at V and 1 base at J; junction bases unmatched: 4. The CDR3 is made up of 15 amino acids. The CDR3 sequence: CASSRGQLNTGELFF. The CDR3 DNA follows: TGTGCCAGCAGCAGGGGACAGTTGAACACCGGGGAGCTGTTTTTT.

For the CDR3, the DNA is TGTGCCATCAATCAGGGGTTAGTGGTGACTGAAGCTTTCTTT. Protein product: CAINQGLVVTEAFF. The gene calls are TRBV10-3 and TRBJ1-1; D possibly corresponds to TRBD1 (6 bases). The germline gives CDR1 ENHRY, CDR2 SYGVKD. V dropped 7 bases and J dropped 5 bases, with 17 bases sitting between them. The CDR3 spans 14 residues.

The chain is built from TRBV6-1 and TRBJ1-5, with 7 nucleotides matching TRBD1. The length of the CDR3 is 14 residues. J was trimmed by 8 bases and V by 1 base; bases with no gene match: 5. Germline loops: CDR1 MNHNS, CDR2 SASEGT. CDR3 in amino acids: CASSEEQGWEPQHF. The CDR3 nucleotides read TGTGCCAGCAGTGAAGAACAGGGGTGGGAGCCCCAGCATTTT.

This clone was seen once. The V and J genes are TRBV2 and TRBJ1-1; 8 bases are shared with TRBD1. Germline CDR1 is SNHLY and CDR2 is FYNNEI. V lost 2 bases to trimming and J lost 0 bases; unmatched junction nucleotides: 11. The CDR3 sequence is 18 residues long. The CDR3 is CASSEFAGQGNLNTEAFF. The CDR3 nucleotides read TGTGCCAGCAGTGAATTTGCCGGACAGGGAAATTTGAACACTGAAGCTTTCTTT.

V gene TRBV7-9 combines with J gene TRBJ1-2, with D unclear. Germline CDR1 reads SEHNR; CDR2 reads FQNEAQ (reference sequence). Trimming removed 4 bases from V and 9 bases from J, with 18 bases in between. The CDR3 consists of 14 residues. DNA of the CDR3: TGTGCCAGCAGCTCTAGGCTAGCGGACCTTCGCTACACCTTC. This translates into CASSSRLADLRYTF.

This clone has a single count. The J gene is TRBJ1-6, the V gene TRBV9; 9 nucleotides align to TRBD1. Germline V lookup: CDR1 SGDLS, CDR2 YYNGEE. J lost 8 bases, V lost 3 bases, and 3 bases had no gene match. This CDR3 spans 14 amino acids. CDR3 in amino acids: CASSAGQGDSPLHF. CDR3 DNA sequence: TGTGCCAGCAGCGCGGGACAGGGTGATTCACCCCTCCACTTT.

This chain links TRBV20-1 with TRBJ2-7; 14 bases fit TRBD2. The CDR3 length is 16 residues. The V gene end was trimmed by 3 bases and the J gene end by 5 bases; junction bases not matched to a gene: 9. Germline V CDR1 and CDR2: DFQATT, SNEGSKA (reference sequence). The CDR3: CSASVLLGLAGDEQYF. The CDR3 nucleotides are TGCAGTGCTAGTGTACTATTGGGACTAGCGGGAGACGAGCAGTACTTC.

The CDR3 DNA follows: TGTGCCAGCAGTCACAACACAGGTACTGAAGCTTTCTTT. Protein product: CASSHNTGTEAFF. The J gene is TRBJ1-1, the V gene TRBV6-5, with D perhaps TRBD1 (5 bases). Per the germline V gene, CDR1 is MNHEY and CDR2 is SVGAGI. The CDR3 has 13 amino acids. Trimming removed 5 bases at V and 5 bases at J, with 12 bases between.

The rearrangement uses TRBV20-1 and TRBJ1-2; TRBD1 matches 8 bases. Germline loops: CDR1 DFQATT, CDR2 SNEGSKA (reference sequence). The V gene end was trimmed by 6 bases and the J gene end by 8 bases; junction bases not matched to a gene: 5. The CDR3 runs 11 residues. The CDR3, as DNA: TGCAGTGCCCGGACAGGGTGGGGCTACACCTTC. It specifies CSARTGWGYTF.

This clone has a handful of counts. The chain is built from TRBV7-3 and TRBJ1-1, with 7 bases lining up with TRBD1. The CDR3 runs 14 residues. Germline-derived CDR1 and CDR2 are SGHTA and FQGTGA. J lost 1 base, V lost 5 bases, and 4 bases had no gene match. The CDR3 protein is CASSLTGPNTEAFF. Here the CDR3 DNA reads TGTGCCAGCAGCCTGACAGGGCCGAACACTGAAGCTTTCTTT.

This rearrangement joins TRBV7-2 to TRBJ1-5; a weak D match, TRBD1 (6 bases). Trimming took off 4 bases at V and 7 bases at J, with 14 bases between the two ends. The CDR3 has 14 amino acids. Germline CDR1 is SGHTA and CDR2 is FQGNSA. In DNA form, the CDR3 reads TGTGCCAGCAGCTCGGCAGGGGTTGGGCAGCCCCAGCATTTT. Amino acid sequence: CASSSAGVGQPQHF.

CDR3 nucleotides: TGTGCCAGCAGCCACTTCGGGGGGCAGGCCAATCAGCCCCAGCATTTT. The encoded protein is CASSHFGGQANQPQHF. J is TRBJ1-5 and V is TRBV7-9; D might be TRBD1 (6 bases). Per germline, CDR1 SEHNR and CDR2 FQNEAQ (reference sequence). The CDR3 loop spans 16 amino acids. Trimming cost V 5 bases and J 3 bases, with 17 bases left between them.

The chain links TRBV10-3 to TRBJ1-1, with TRBD1 matching 11 bases. Germline assignment: CDR1 ENHRY and CDR2 SYGVKD. The junction had 18 bases not matched to a gene; V was cut back by 3 bases and J by 3 bases. The CDR3 extends over 20 amino acids. The CDR3 nucleotides read TGTGCCATCAGTGAATATGGTCAGGGGACAGGGGGGATGCGGGACACTGAAGCTTTCTTT. This sequence encodes CAISEYGQGTGGMRDTEAFF.

The chain carries TRBV10-3 and TRBJ1-1; 10 bases are a match to TRBD1. The CDR3 runs to 14 residues. CDR1 is ENHRY, CDR2 SYGVKD, per germline. V shed 5 bases, J shed 5 bases, and the junction held 5 bases outside the gene matches. CDR3 in amino acids: CAISSGTGATEAFF. In nucleotides, the CDR3 is TGTGCCATCAGTAGCGGGACAGGGGCAACTGAAGCTTTCTTT.

The sample holds a few counts of this clone. V gene TRBV30 combines with J gene TRBJ1-2; perhaps TRBD1 as D (6 bases). Germline CDR1 reads GTSNPN; CDR2 reads SVGIG (reference sequence). Trimming removed 1 base from V and 5 bases from J, with 14 bases in between. The CDR3 spans 14 residues. The CDR3 here is CAWSGNRVGYGYTF. In DNA form, the CDR3 reads TGTGCCTGGAGTGGTAACAGGGTTGGGTATGGCTACACCTTC. The entire variable domain, with the rest obtained from reference TRBV30 and TRBJ1-2, is as follows: SQTIHQWPATLVQPVGSPLSLECTVEGTSNPNLYWYRQAAGRGLQLLFYSVGIGQISSEVPQNLSASRPQDRQFILSSKKLLLSDSGFYLCAWSGNRVGYGYTFGSGTRLTVV.

The gene calls are TRBV7-9 and TRBJ2-1, with 7 positions matching TRBD2. The CDR3 is made up of 14 amino acids. After removal of 4 bases from V and 8 bases from J, the junction contained 8 bases not matched to a gene. The germline CDR1 and CDR2 sequences are SEHNR and FQNEAQ (reference sequence). CDR3 coding DNA: TGTGCCAGCAGCTCTTTGGCGGGGGAGGATGAGCAGTTCTTC. Translation gives CASSSLAGEDEQFF.

This chain uses TRBV27 with TRBJ1-1, with 7 nucleotides matching TRBD1. Losses at the gene ends were 8 bases for V and 3 bases for J; bases not matched to a gene: 12. Germline loops: CDR1 MNHEY, CDR2 SMNVEV (reference sequence). CDR3 size: 15 residues. The chain's CDR3 is CASAKMGRGDTEAFF. CDR3 sequence (DNA): TGTGCCAGCGCCAAAATGGGCAGGGGGGACACTGAAGCTTTCTTT.

V gene TRBV18 combines with J gene TRBJ2-1; 14 positions match TRBD2. The CDR3 has 16 residues. J gave up 12 bases and V 3 bases, and 10 bases lay outside the gene matches. The germline V gene has CDR1 KGHSH and CDR2 LQKENI. The CDR3 coding sequence is TGTGCCAGCTCACCGCGACTAGCGGGAGGGCCCCTAGGGCAGTTCTTC. It yields the protein CASSPRLAGGPLGQFF.

The chain carries TRBV10-1 and TRBJ2-3; D possibly corresponds to TRBD2 (5 bases). Trimming stripped 1 base from V and 0 bases from J, with 11 bases between. From germline, CDR1 is WNHNN and CDR2 SYGVQD (reference sequence). CDR3 size: 16 residues. The DNA for the CDR3 is TGCGCCAGCAGTGAGTACGATAGCGACAGCACAGATACGCAGTATTTT. Translation: CASSEYDSDSTDTQYF.

This sequence joins TRBV5-1 and TRBJ1-4, with D perhaps TRBD1 (5 bases). This CDR3 has 17 amino acids. Germline V gene lookup returns CDR1 SGHRS and CDR2 YFSETQ. V dropped 0 bases and J dropped 8 bases, with 20 bases sitting between them. CDR3 loop: CASSLDRAGFGEEKLFF. DNA for the CDR3: TGCGCCAGCAGCTTGGACAGAGCAGGGTTCGGCGAGGAAAAACTGTTTTTT.

The V call is TRBV5-6, the J call TRBJ2-1; 10 bases align to TRBD2. The CDR3 contains 15 residues. Per the germline V gene, CDR1 is SGHDT and CDR2 is YYEEEE. J lost 7 bases, V lost 4 bases, and 8 bases had no gene match. CDR3 protein: CASSPLAGVGNEQFF. As DNA, the CDR3 is TGTGCCAGCAGCCCGCTAGCGGGAGTTGGGAATGAGCAGTTCTTC. Drawing the rest from reference TRBV5-6 and TRBJ2-1, the complete variable domain is DAGVTQSPTHLIKTRGQQVTLRCSPKSGHDTVSWYQQALGQGPQFIFQYYEEEERQRGNFPDRFSGHQFPNYSSELNVNALLLGDSALYLCASSPLAGVGNEQFFGPGTRLTVL.

The chain uses TRBV4-2 and TRBJ1-6; maybe TRBD1 (5 bases). CDR3 length: 16 amino acids. V was trimmed by 1 base and J by 2 bases, leaving 9 bases between them. Looked up from germline, CDR1 is LGHNA and CDR2 is YNFKEQ. The CDR3: CASSQVPGAYNSPLHF. In DNA form, the CDR3 reads TGTGCCAGCAGCCAAGTCCCGGGGGCCTATAATTCACCCCTCCACTTT.